This T cell receptor beta chain appears in the sequencing data of a study of T-cell reconstitution after alpha-beta-depleted transplantation in children. This clonotype showed up just a few times. V was clipped by 3 bases and J by 1 base, with 9 bases between them. This CDR3 comprises 15 residues. In germline, CDR1 is ENHRY, CDR2 SYGVKD. Preparation of the TCRbeta library used unique molecular identifiers. TCRdb reprocessed the PCR reads with MiXCR, giving one entry per CDR3 protein. Counted here are 780,000 or so distinct CDR3 sequences, less than 20% occurring once; the ten biggest clones make up 5%.

Sequenced here: PBMCs, mostly from graft donor cells, sampled 360 days after TCRalphabeta/CD19-depleted stem cell transplant. The genes are TRBV10-3 and TRBJ2-2, with unresolved D. This receptor was taken from a male patient younger than 18 who had a stem cell transplant for acute lymphoblastic leukemia, so the T cells may come from the graft donor. The DNA for the CDR3 is TGTGCCATCAGTGATGTCGGCCTGAACACCGGGGAGCTGTTTTTT. It codes for CAISDVGLNTGELFF.